The 7 T cell receptor beta chains listed next were all sequenced from one sample in a study of blood T cell repertoires in COVID-19. Clones were read by immunoSEQ multiplex PCR, and TCRdb kept only the in-frame ones, dropping some. In the table there are roughly 97,000 clones, 87% of which are singletons. Sequences were obtained from peripheral blood. The receptors were gathered from a man over 45 with acute or convalescent COVID-19.

The rearrangement links TRBV4-1 to TRBJ2-7, with D possibly being TRBD2 (6 bases). CDR1 and CDR2 (germline): MGHRA, YSYEKL. The CDR3 spans 14 residues. V lost 0 bases to trimming and J lost 6 bases, with 12 bases between them. This chain's CDR3 is CASSQETSQREQYF. CDR3 nucleotide sequence: TGCGCCAGCAGCCAAGAAACTAGCCAGCGCGAGCAGTACTTC.

The chain carries TRBV7-8 and TRBJ1-2, with D possibly matching TRBD1 (5 bases). The CDR3 runs to 14 residues. V gave up 1 base and J gave up 3 bases, with 9 bases separating them. CDR1 and CDR2 (germline): SGHVS, FQNEAQ. The CDR3 DNA reads as TGTGCCAGCAGCTTAGAAGACAGACACTATGGCTACACCTTC. This gives the protein CASSLEDRHYGYTF.

V and J are TRBV18 and TRBJ2-1; D unresolved. This CDR3 region has 16 residues. Germline CDR1 reads KGHSH; CDR2 reads LQKENI. The V end was cut by 3 bases, the J end by 4 bases, with 16 bases between. CDR3 region: CASSPRQAPRYNEQFF. CDR3 sequence (DNA): TGTGCCAGCTCACCCAGGCAGGCTCCCCGATACAATGAGCAGTTCTTC.

This chain connects TRBV7-8 to TRBJ2-3; D possibly corresponds to TRBD2 (5 bases). This CDR3 spans 15 amino acids. Deletions cut 0 bases from V and 2 bases from J, with 9 bases between. The germline CDR1 and CDR2 sequences are SGHVS and FQNEAQ. The CDR3 loop is CASSLAGVATDTQYF. CDR3 nucleotides: TGTGCCAGCAGCTTAGCGGGAGTGGCCACAGATACGCAGTATTTT.

Only one count was recorded for this clone. V and J are TRBV19 and TRBJ2-6, with D perhaps matching TRBD1 (5 bases). The CDR3 has 17 amino acids. Germline V lookup: CDR1 LNHDA, CDR2 SQIVND (reference sequence). V shed 5 bases and J shed 0 bases, with 14 bases lying between them. The CDR3 spells CASSSQWGDSGANVLTF. CDR3 nucleotides: TGTGCCAGTAGTTCTCAATGGGGCGACTCTGGGGCCAACGTCCTGACTTTC.

V and J are TRBV28 and TRBJ2-7; TRBD1 matches at 9 bases. The length of the CDR3 is 14 residues. J was trimmed by 6 bases and V by 6 bases; bases with no gene match: 9. The germline V gene encodes CDR1 MDHEN and CDR2 SYDVKM. CDR3 bases: TGTGCCAGCAGACGAACGGGACAGGGCTTCGAGCAGTACTTC. It yields the protein CASRRTGQGFEQYF.

This clone was observed a few times. The V and J genes are TRBV19 and TRBJ2-4; D remains ambiguous. This CDR3 comprises 13 residues. V was pared by 5 bases and J by 8 bases, with 13 bases between. Germline CDR1 LNHDA, CDR2 SQIVND (reference sequence). As DNA, the CDR3 is TGTGCCAGTAGTGATAGAGGCGGAGACATTCAGTACTTC. It encodes CASSDRGGDIQYF.